The TCR beta chain described here comes from a study of PD-1 blockade in classical Hodgkin lymphoma. Germline CDR1 reads MGHRA; CDR2 reads YSYEKL. Germline trimming cut 3 bases from V and 5 bases from J; bases unmatched to any gene: 10. The CDR3 contains 19 residues. Regarding time point: cycle 4 day 1 (C4D1), after more than five weeks of nivolumab. Every one of the patients relapsed after autologous stem cell transplantation (brentuximab vedotin exposure was variable). Generated by immunoSEQ multiplex PCR, the TCRdb table keeps only in-frame clones and is missing some. This table holds 100,000 to 120,000 clones, over 85% found once.

The chain carries TRBV4-1 and TRBJ2-1; 16 bases are a match to TRBD2. The source material was peripheral blood mononuclear cells (PBMCs), sampled before the fourth cycle of nivolumab. This TCR derives from a human donor with classical Hodgkin lymphoma. In DNA, the CDR3 is TGCGCCAGCAGCCAGCCGGGACTAGCGGGAGGGCCTTGGGACAATGAGCAGTTCTTC. Translated, it gives CASSQPGLAGGPWDNEQFF.